The sequence of this TCR beta chain was determined in a study of shared clonotypes between healthy human individuals. This CDR3 has 16 residues. Trimming took off 5 bases at V and 2 bases at J, with 17 bases between the two ends. Per germline, CDR1 MDHEN and CDR2 SYDVKM. Here immunoSEQ multiplex PCR was the method, and the copy in TCRdb shows in-frame clones only, minus some. The table records fewer than 400,000 clones, approximately 79% of them present only once. The chain uses TRBV28 and TRBJ2-3; a weak D match, TRBD2 (7 bases). The sequencing input was memory CD4+ T cells sorted from blood. Specified subset: CD45RA-negative fraction. The TCR comes from a man aged 30 to 39 in good health. The CDR3 region has the DNA TGTGCCAGCAGTCCTAGGGGGGGCCCCCCCACAGATACGCAGTATTTT. The encoded protein is CASSPRGGPPTDTQYF.